These T cell receptor beta chains were read from a single sample in a study of blood T cell repertoires in COVID-19. Generated by immunoSEQ multiplex PCR, the TCRdb table keeps only in-frame clones and is missing some. The table lists 140,000 to 150,000 clones, around 91% of them singletons, with 13% in the top ten. Sequencing input: peripheral blood. The receptors shown here come from a man younger than 35 with COVID-19, enrolled during active disease. Each CDR3 is given with its conserved first and last residue. The D gene is left open where the match is weak. Clone size, where shown, is once, few, many, or a class for clones that have expanded.

j_call: TRBJ1-5
v_call: TRBV4-3
clone_size: -
d_call: TRBD1
cdr3_aa: CASSQGQGAQPQHF
cdr3_nt: TGCGCCAGCAGCCAAGGACAGGGGGCTCAGCCCCAGCATTTT

j_call: TRBJ2-2
v_call: TRBV4-3
clone_size: -
d_call: TRBD2
cdr3_aa: CASSQGAGAVTGELFF
cdr3_nt: TGCGCCAGCAGCCAAGGGGCGGGAGCAGTCACCGGGGAGCTGTTTTTT

j_call: TRBJ2-7
v_call: TRBV2
clone_size: -
d_call: -
cdr3_aa: CASTGPGRRYEQYF
cdr3_nt: TGTGCCAGCACGGGGCCAGGGAGGAGATACGAGCAGTACTTC

j_call: TRBJ2-3
v_call: TRBV12-3/TRBV12-4
clone_size: -
d_call: -
cdr3_aa: CASRPREADTQYF
cdr3_nt: TGTGCCAGTCGCCCCCGGGAAGCAGATACGCAGTATTTT

j_call: TRBJ2-2
v_call: TRBV7-6
clone_size: -
d_call: TRBD1
cdr3_aa: CASSLAGQGATGELFF
cdr3_nt: TGTGCCAGCAGCTTAGCGGGACAGGGAGCGACCGGGGAGCTGTTTTTT

j_call: TRBJ2-4
v_call: TRBV27
clone_size: -
d_call: -
cdr3_aa: CASSIGGFRNIQYF
cdr3_nt: TGTGCCAGCAGTATAGGAGGGTTCAGGAACATTCAGTACTTC

j_call: TRBJ2-7
v_call: TRBV3-1/TRBV3-2
clone_size: -
d_call: -
cdr3_aa: CASSQDLVAQGQYF
cdr3_nt: TGTGCCAGCAGCCAAGATCTTGTGGCACAGGGGCAGTACTTC

j_call: TRBJ2-2
v_call: TRBV3-1/TRBV3-2
clone_size: -
d_call: -
cdr3_aa: CASSSKGLQAGGTGELFF
cdr3_nt: TGTGCCAGCAGCTCCAAGGGCTTGCAGGCGGGCGGGACCGGGGAGCTGTTTTTT

j_call: TRBJ2-5
v_call: TRBV5-4
clone_size: -
d_call: -
cdr3_aa: CASSLDWETQYF
cdr3_nt: TGTGCCAGCAGCTTGGACTGGGAGACCCAGTACTTC

j_call: TRBJ2-7
v_call: TRBV21-1
clone_size: -
d_call: -
cdr3_aa: CASSERIDPGNSYEQYF
cdr3_nt: TGTGCCAGCAGCGAGCGGATTGACCCGGGGAACTCCTACGAGCAGTACTTC

j_call: TRBJ2-1
v_call: TRBV12-5
clone_size: -
d_call: TRBD2
cdr3_aa: CASGLKLAGGDPYNEQFF
cdr3_nt: TGTGCTAGTGGTTTGAAACTAGCGGGAGGGGATCCCTACAATGAGCAGTTCTTC

j_call: TRBJ2-3
v_call: TRBV5-8
clone_size: many
d_call: TRBD2
cdr3_aa: CASSRTSGTDTQYF
cdr3_nt: TGTGCCAGCAGCCGGACTAGCGGCACAGATACGCAGTATTTT

j_call: TRBJ1-6
v_call: TRBV7-2
clone_size: -
d_call: TRBD1
cdr3_aa: CASSLYGTGDSPLHF
cdr3_nt: TGTGCCAGCAGCCTCTACGGGACAGGGGATTCACCCCTCCACTTT

j_call: TRBJ1-2
v_call: TRBV7-2
clone_size: -
d_call: TRBD1
cdr3_aa: CASKFEGTGLGYTF
cdr3_nt: TGTGCCAGCAAATTCGAGGGGACAGGGTTAGGCTACACCTTC

j_call: TRBJ2-1
v_call: TRBV5-5
clone_size: -
d_call: -
cdr3_aa: CASSLDGGSYNEQFF
cdr3_nt: TGTGCCAGCAGCTTGGATGGCGGCTCCTACAATGAGCAGTTCTTC

j_call: TRBJ2-2
v_call: TRBV27
clone_size: few
d_call: -
cdr3_aa: CASSPIAGELFF
cdr3_nt: TGTGCCAGCAGTCCGATAGCTGGGGAGCTGTTTTTT

j_call: TRBJ1-1
v_call: TRBV13
clone_size: -
d_call: -
cdr3_aa: CASSLRPQQGGGTTEAFF
cdr3_nt: TGTGCCAGCAGCTTAAGGCCCCAGCAGGGAGGTGGGACCACTGAAGCTTTCTTT

j_call: TRBJ2-6
v_call: TRBV2
clone_size: -
d_call: TRBD1
cdr3_aa: CASSITGESGANVLTF
cdr3_nt: TGTGCCAGCAGTATAACAGGGGAGTCTGGGGCCAACGTCCTGACTTTC

j_call: TRBJ1-3
v_call: TRBV6-6
clone_size: -
d_call: TRBD1
cdr3_aa: CASSYSNRGGNTIYF
cdr3_nt: TGTGCCAGCAGTTACTCGAACAGGGGTGGAAACACCATATATTTT

j_call: TRBJ2-1
v_call: TRBV6-2/TRBV6-3
clone_size: -
d_call: -
cdr3_aa: CASSPLRYNEQFF
cdr3_nt: TGTGCCAGCAGCCCCCTCCGCTACAATGAGCAGTTCTTC

j_call: TRBJ2-3
v_call: TRBV13
clone_size: -
d_call: TRBD2
cdr3_aa: CASSPATSGSIGSTDTQYF
cdr3_nt: TGTGCCAGCAGCCCTGCGACTAGCGGGAGTATCGGGAGCACAGATACGCAGTATTTT

j_call: TRBJ2-1
v_call: TRBV27
clone_size: once
d_call: TRBD2
cdr3_aa: CASSLLAGGYNEQFF
cdr3_nt: TGTGCCAGCAGTTTGCTAGCGGGCGGCTACAATGAGCAGTTCTTC

j_call: TRBJ1-1
v_call: TRBV9
clone_size: -
d_call: -
cdr3_aa: CASSVAPGNTEAFF
cdr3_nt: TGTGCCAGCAGCGTAGCTCCGGGGAACACTGAAGCTTTCTTT

j_call: TRBJ1-1
v_call: TRBV11-2
clone_size: -
d_call: -
cdr3_aa: CASSLDWQGDTEAFF
cdr3_nt: TGTGCCAGCAGCTTAGATTGGCAGGGTGACACTGAAGCTTTCTTT

j_call: TRBJ2-2
v_call: TRBV6-5
clone_size: -
d_call: -
cdr3_aa: CASSYSAGLAGELFF
cdr3_nt: TGTGCCAGCAGTTACTCTGCGGGCCTCGCCGGGGAGCTGTTTTTT

j_call: TRBJ2-2
v_call: TRBV4-2
clone_size: -
d_call: TRBD2
cdr3_aa: CASSRLAGDTGELFF
cdr3_nt: TGTGCCAGCAGCCGACTAGCGGGAGACACCGGGGAGCTGTTTTTT

j_call: TRBJ2-7
v_call: TRBV6-4
clone_size: -
d_call: TRBD2
cdr3_aa: CASSAVAGGFYEQYF
cdr3_nt: TGTGCCAGCAGTGCCGTAGCGGGAGGTTTCTACGAGCAGTACTTC

j_call: TRBJ2-7
v_call: TRBV7-9
clone_size: -
d_call: TRBD1
cdr3_aa: CASSLARRQGLYF
cdr3_nt: TGTGCCAGCAGCTTAGCGCGGAGACAGGGGCTGTACTTC

j_call: TRBJ2-7
v_call: TRBV2
clone_size: -
d_call: -
cdr3_aa: CASSTNYEQYF
cdr3_nt: TGTGCCAGCAGTACAAACTACGAGCAGTACTTC

j_call: TRBJ2-7
v_call: TRBV27
clone_size: -
d_call: -
cdr3_aa: CASSSGDGRPEQYF
cdr3_nt: TGTGCCAGCAGTTCCGGGGACGGGAGACCCGAGCAGTACTTC

j_call: TRBJ1-5
v_call: TRBV9
clone_size: -
d_call: TRBD1
cdr3_aa: CASSVGQGGRNQPQHF
cdr3_nt: TGTGCCAGCAGCGTCGGACAGGGTGGCCGCAATCAGCCCCAGCATTTT

j_call: TRBJ2-5
v_call: TRBV11-3
clone_size: -
d_call: TRBD2
cdr3_aa: CASSLGTSSQETQYF
cdr3_nt: TGTGCCAGCAGCTTAGGGACTAGCTCCCAAGAGACCCAGTACTTC

j_call: TRBJ2-7
v_call: TRBV10-3
clone_size: -
d_call: TRBD1
cdr3_aa: CASDETPGQGNREQYF
cdr3_nt: TGTGCCAGCGACGAAACTCCGGGACAGGGCAATAGGGAGCAGTACTTC

j_call: TRBJ1-1
v_call: TRBV6-6
clone_size: -
d_call: -
cdr3_aa: CASSYSAGATEAFF
cdr3_nt: TGTGCCAGCAGTTACTCTGCCGGAGCCACTGAAGCTTTCTTT

j_call: TRBJ1-1
v_call: TRBV2
clone_size: -
d_call: TRBD1
cdr3_aa: CASSRDREAFF
cdr3_nt: TGTGCCAGCAGCCGGGACAGGGAGGCTTTCTTT

j_call: TRBJ2-7
v_call: TRBV2
clone_size: -
d_call: -
cdr3_aa: CASSESYGRLYEQYF
cdr3_nt: TGTGCCAGCAGTGAATCCTATGGGAGATTGTACGAGCAGTACTTC

j_call: TRBJ2-1
v_call: TRBV10-2
clone_size: -
d_call: TRBD2
cdr3_aa: CASIIGLAGHEQFF
cdr3_nt: TGCGCCAGCATTATCGGACTAGCGGGACATGAGCAGTTCTTC

j_call: TRBJ2-4
v_call: TRBV6-2/TRBV6-3
clone_size: once
d_call: TRBD2
cdr3_aa: CASSYMASGRYQEAKNIQYF
cdr3_nt: TGTGCCAGCAGTTACATGGCTAGCGGGAGGTACCAAGAAGCCAAAAACATTCAGTACTTC

j_call: TRBJ1-5
v_call: TRBV30
clone_size: -
d_call: -
cdr3_aa: CAWSLLGDNQPQHF
cdr3_nt: TGTGCCTGGAGTCTCCTGGGCGACAATCAGCCCCAGCATTTT

j_call: TRBJ1-1
v_call: TRBV9
clone_size: -
d_call: TRBD1
cdr3_aa: CASSVDRGLHNTEAFF
cdr3_nt: TGTGCCAGCAGCGTAGACAGGGGCTTGCATAACACTGAAGCTTTCTTT

j_call: TRBJ1-5
v_call: TRBV3-1/TRBV3-2
clone_size: -
d_call: -
cdr3_aa: CASSQVAGYDQPQHF
cdr3_nt: TGTGCCAGCAGCCAAGTAGCGGGGTATGATCAGCCCCAGCATTTT

j_call: TRBJ1-4
v_call: TRBV5-6
clone_size: few
d_call: -
cdr3_aa: CASSLAGTNEKLLF
cdr3_nt: TGTGCCAGCAGCTTGGCCGGAACTAATGAAAAACTGCTTTTT

j_call: TRBJ2-3
v_call: TRBV12-3/TRBV12-4
clone_size: -
d_call: -
cdr3_aa: CASSRGADTQYF
cdr3_nt: TGTGCCAGCAGCAGAGGCGCAGATACGCAGTATTTT

j_call: TRBJ2-1
v_call: TRBV6-6
clone_size: -
d_call: -
cdr3_aa: CASGRRRDEQFF
cdr3_nt: TGTGCCAGCGGGAGACGACGCGATGAGCAGTTCTTC

j_call: TRBJ2-7
v_call: TRBV28
clone_size: -
d_call: TRBD2
cdr3_aa: CASRIKGLAGGSEQYF
cdr3_nt: TGTGCCAGCAGGATCAAGGGACTAGCGGGAGGTAGCGAGCAGTACTTC

j_call: TRBJ2-1
v_call: TRBV7-2
clone_size: -
d_call: TRBD2
cdr3_aa: CASSYTSGRLGEQFF
cdr3_nt: TGTGCCAGCAGCTACACTAGCGGGAGACTGGGTGAGCAGTTCTTC

j_call: TRBJ2-2
v_call: TRBV4-1
clone_size: -
d_call: -
cdr3_aa: CASSQERGYSGELFF
cdr3_nt: TGCGCCAGCAGCCAAGAGAGGGGGTATAGCGGGGAGCTGTTTTTT

j_call: TRBJ2-3
v_call: TRBV6-2/TRBV6-3
clone_size: once
d_call: TRBD1
cdr3_aa: CASSYAATGKGLLGTDTQYF
cdr3_nt: TGTGCCAGCAGTTACGCGGCGACAGGGAAGGGCTTGTTGGGCACAGATACGCAGTATTTT

j_call: TRBJ1-5
v_call: TRBV7-2
clone_size: few
d_call: -
cdr3_aa: CASSLNSGQPQHF
cdr3_nt: TGTGCCAGCAGCTTAAATTCAGGTCAGCCCCAGCATTTT

j_call: TRBJ1-5
v_call: TRBV6-5
clone_size: -
d_call: TRBD1
cdr3_aa: CASNLTGQGYQPQHF
cdr3_nt: TGTGCCAGCAACCTTACGGGACAGGGGTATCAGCCCCAGCATTTT

j_call: TRBJ2-1
v_call: TRBV13
clone_size: -
d_call: -
cdr3_aa: CASSPGVMTSEQFF
cdr3_nt: TGTGCCAGCAGCCCAGGGGTCATGACGAGTGAGCAGTTCTTC